The table lists the clone carrying this T cell receptor beta chain with a few counts. Its antigen is as yet unknown. A TCRbeta library incorporating unique molecular identifiers was prepared. TCRdb ran MiXCR on the PCR reads and lists one entry per CDR3 protein. The sample has 670,000 or so distinct CDR3 sequences; 13% are singletons. This record comes from a study of T-cell reconstitution after alpha-beta-depleted transplantation in children. Notes on the study in general: Newly generated T cells supplied most T-cell counts and diversity one year post-transplant. TCRbeta diversity was high at day 60 in some patients (a result of surviving recipient T cells and thymic progenitors). Several hundred expanded graft clones reportedly gave rise to the alpha-beta T cells present about two months after transplant.

The CDR3 contains 14 residues. V dropped 2 bases and J dropped 6; count of bases not matched to a gene: 3. The J gene is TRBJ2-7, the V gene TRBV12-3 or TRBV12-4; TRBD1 matches 11 bases. This receptor was identified in a girl aged 2 to 10 with congenital amegakaryocytic thrombocytopenia, due to receive a stem cell transplant. The sequences come from PBMCs, collected before TCRalphabeta/CD19-depleted stem cell transplant. The CDR3 loop reads CASSLTGTGGEQYF. In DNA, the CDR3 is TGTGCCAGCAGTTTAACCGGGACAGGGGGCGAGCAGTACTTC.